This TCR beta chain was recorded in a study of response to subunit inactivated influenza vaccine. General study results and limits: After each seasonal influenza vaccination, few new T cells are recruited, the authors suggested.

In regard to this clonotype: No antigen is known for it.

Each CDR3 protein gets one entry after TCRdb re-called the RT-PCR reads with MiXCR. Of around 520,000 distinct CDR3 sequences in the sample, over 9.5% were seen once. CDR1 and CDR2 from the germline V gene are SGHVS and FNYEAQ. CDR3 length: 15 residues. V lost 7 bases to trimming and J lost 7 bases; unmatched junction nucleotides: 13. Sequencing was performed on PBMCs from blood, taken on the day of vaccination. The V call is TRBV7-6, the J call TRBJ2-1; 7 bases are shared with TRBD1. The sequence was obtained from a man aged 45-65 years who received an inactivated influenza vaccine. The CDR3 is CASTQTGFKANEQFF. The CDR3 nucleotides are TGTGCCAGCACCCAGACAGGGTTTAAGGCTAATGAGCAGTTCTTC.